A single T cell receptor beta chain is shown here with its context. Antigen specificity is unknown. This specimen belongs to a study of T cell responses to AZD1222 COVID-19 vaccine. Study conclusions and caveats: Researchers report vaccine-associated CD4 TCRs spanning spike, with dominance at 160-218 and 743-854. No repertoire was sampled before or during the peak T cell response, only after it.

This CDR3 comprises 17 residues. Only in-frame clones appear in the TCRdb table, and some are missing; sequencing was by immunoSEQ multiplex PCR. Of about 120,000 clones in the sample, under 95% were seen once. The sequences come from peripheral blood, collected on day 0 of AZD1222 vaccination. The receptor was isolated from an adult in good health. The rearrangement uses TRBV21-1 and TRBJ2-7; TRBD1, as called in the table, went unchecked against the DNA. TRBV21-1 corresponds to a pseudogene. The CDR3 protein is CASSKGLKDRGNYEQYF. DNA of the CDR3: TGTGCCAGCAGCAAAGGCCTGAAGGACAGGGGGAATTACGAGCAGTACTTC.